This TCR beta chain derives from a study of cytotoxic CD8 clonotypes in ibrutinib-treated CLL. About the research overall: Treatment had run for a median roughly 13 months, range 6 to 36, when response samples were taken.

Germline V gene sequence: CDR1 SGDLS, CDR2 YYNGEE. The V and J ends lost 1 base and 5 bases, in that order; junction bases with no gene match: 6. This CDR3 spans 15 amino acids. Study-level points and caveats: Clonality climbed at ibrutinib response, then dropped toward baseline at progression. Few clonotypes were public, and these shrank or held steady under treatment. Against age-matched healthy donors, baseline clonality ran higher and tracked circulating CD8+ T-cell counts.

As for this clone: Its specificity is unknown.

This table comes from immunoSEQ multiplex PCR, and its TCRdb copy is limited to in-frame clones, with some not included. This table has approximately 190,000 clones, around 70% appearing once. The specimen was PBMCs, collected after 12 months of ibrutinib treatment. The TCR comes from a human donor with chronic lymphocytic leukemia. The rearrangement uses TRBV9 and TRBJ2-1; TRBD1 matches at 7 bases. CDR3: CASSVRQGVDNEQFF. The CDR3 DNA sequence: TGTGCCAGCAGCGTAAGACAGGGAGTGGACAATGAGCAGTTCTTC.